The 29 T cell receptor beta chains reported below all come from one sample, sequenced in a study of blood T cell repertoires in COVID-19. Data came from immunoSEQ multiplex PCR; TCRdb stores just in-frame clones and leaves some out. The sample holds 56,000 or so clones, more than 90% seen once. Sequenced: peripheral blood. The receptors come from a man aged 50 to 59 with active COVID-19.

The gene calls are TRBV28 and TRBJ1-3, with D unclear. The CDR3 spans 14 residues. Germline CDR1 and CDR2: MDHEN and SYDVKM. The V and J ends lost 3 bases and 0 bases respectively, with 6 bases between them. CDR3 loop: CASSLGNSGNTIYF. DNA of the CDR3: TGTGCCAGCAGTTTGGGCAACTCTGGAAACACCATATATTTT.

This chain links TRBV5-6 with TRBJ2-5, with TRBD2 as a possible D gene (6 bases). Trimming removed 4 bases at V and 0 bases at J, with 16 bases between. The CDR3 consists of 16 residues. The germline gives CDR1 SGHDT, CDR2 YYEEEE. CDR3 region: CASSRRSSGYQETQYF. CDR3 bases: TGTGCCAGCAGCCGTCGCAGTAGCGGCTACCAAGAGACCCAGTACTTC.

The CDR3 DNA reads as TGTGCCAGCAGTTCCTCGACAGGAAGGGAGGGCAATACGCAGTATTTT. Amino acid sequence: CASSSSTGREGNTQYF. This chain connects TRBV6-2 or TRBV6-3 to TRBJ2-3; the D gene is possibly TRBD2 (7 bases). CDR3 length: 16 residues. Trimming removed 4 bases at V and 7 bases at J, with 21 bases between. The germline V gene encodes CDR1 MNHEY and CDR2 SVGEGT.

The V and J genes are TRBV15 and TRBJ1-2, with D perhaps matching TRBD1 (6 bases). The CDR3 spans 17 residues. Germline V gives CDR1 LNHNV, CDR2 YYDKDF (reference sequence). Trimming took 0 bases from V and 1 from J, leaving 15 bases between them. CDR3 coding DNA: TGTGCCACCAGCAGAGACTGGGGGCGCGCCGTTAACTATGGCTACACCTTC. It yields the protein CATSRDWGRAVNYGYTF.

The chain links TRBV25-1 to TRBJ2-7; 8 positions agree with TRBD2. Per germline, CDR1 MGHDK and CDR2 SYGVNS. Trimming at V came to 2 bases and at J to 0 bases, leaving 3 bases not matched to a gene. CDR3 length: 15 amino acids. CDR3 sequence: CASSEPGGSSYEQYF. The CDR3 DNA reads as TGTGCCAGCAGTGAACCGGGGGGGAGCTCCTACGAGCAGTACTTC.

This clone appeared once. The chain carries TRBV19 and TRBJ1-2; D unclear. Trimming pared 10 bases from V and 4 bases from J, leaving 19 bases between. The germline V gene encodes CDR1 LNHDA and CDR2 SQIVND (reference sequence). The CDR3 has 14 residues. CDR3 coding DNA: TGTGCCACCTCCTGGGCAGACGACCTCTATGGCTACACCTTC. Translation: CATSWADDLYGYTF.

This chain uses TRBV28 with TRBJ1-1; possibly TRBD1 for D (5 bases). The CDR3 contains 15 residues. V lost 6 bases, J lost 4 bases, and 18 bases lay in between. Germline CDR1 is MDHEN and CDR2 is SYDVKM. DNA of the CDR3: TGTGCCAGCAGCCCCAACTTAGGGGTATCCACTGAAGCTTTCTTT. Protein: CASSPNLGVSTEAFF. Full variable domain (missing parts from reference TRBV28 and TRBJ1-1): DVKVTQSSRYLVKRTGEKVFLECVQDMDHENMFWYRQDPGLGLRLIYFSYDVKMKEKGDIPEGYSVSREKKERFSLILESASTNQTSMYLCASSPNLGVSTEAFFGQGTRLTVV.

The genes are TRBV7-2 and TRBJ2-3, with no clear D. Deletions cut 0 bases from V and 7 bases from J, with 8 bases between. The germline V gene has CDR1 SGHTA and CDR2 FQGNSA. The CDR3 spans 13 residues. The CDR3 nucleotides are TGTGCCAGCAGCTTAGCGCGGTTGAATACGCAGTATTTT. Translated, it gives CASSLARLNTQYF.

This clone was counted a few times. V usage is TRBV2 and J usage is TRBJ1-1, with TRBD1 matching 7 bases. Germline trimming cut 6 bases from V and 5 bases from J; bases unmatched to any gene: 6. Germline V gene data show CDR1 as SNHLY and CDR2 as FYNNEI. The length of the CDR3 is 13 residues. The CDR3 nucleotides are TGTGCCAGCAGATGGGACAGTGATACTGAAGCTTTCTTT. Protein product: CASRWDSDTEAFF. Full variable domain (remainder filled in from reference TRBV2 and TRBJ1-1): EPEVTQTPSHQVTQMGQEVILRCVPISNHLYFYWYRQILGQKVEFLVSFYNNEISEKSEIFDDQFSVERPDGSNFTLKIRSTKLEDSAMYFCASRWDSDTEAFFGQGTRLTVV.

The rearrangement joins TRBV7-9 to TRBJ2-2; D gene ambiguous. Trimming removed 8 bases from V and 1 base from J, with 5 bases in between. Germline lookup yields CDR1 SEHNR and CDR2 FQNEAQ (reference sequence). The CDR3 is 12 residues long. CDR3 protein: CASPGNTGELFF. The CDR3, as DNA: TGTGCCAGCCCCGGGAACACCGGGGAGCTGTTTTTT.

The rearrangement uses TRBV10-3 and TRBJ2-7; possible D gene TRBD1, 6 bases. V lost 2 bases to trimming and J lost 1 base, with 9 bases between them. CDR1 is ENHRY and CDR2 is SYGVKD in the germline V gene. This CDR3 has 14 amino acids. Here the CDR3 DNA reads TGTGCCATCAGTGAGAACAGGGCGTCCTACGAGCAGTACTTC. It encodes CAISENRASYEQYF.

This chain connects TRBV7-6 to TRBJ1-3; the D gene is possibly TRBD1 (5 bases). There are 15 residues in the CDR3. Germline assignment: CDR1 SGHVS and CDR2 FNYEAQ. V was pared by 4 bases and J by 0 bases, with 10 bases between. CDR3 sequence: CASSSRGSSGNTIYF. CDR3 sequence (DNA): TGTGCCAGCAGCTCAAGGGGTAGCTCTGGAAACACCATATATTTT.

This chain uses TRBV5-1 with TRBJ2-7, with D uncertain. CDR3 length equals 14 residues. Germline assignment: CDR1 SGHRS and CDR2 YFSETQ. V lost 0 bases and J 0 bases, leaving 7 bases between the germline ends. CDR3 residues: CASSLDMNSYEQYF. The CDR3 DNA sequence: TGCGCCAGCAGCTTGGACATGAACTCCTACGAGCAGTACTTC. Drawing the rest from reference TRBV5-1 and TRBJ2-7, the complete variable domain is KAGVTQTPRYLIKTRGQQVTLSCSPISGHRSVSWYQQTPGQGLQFLFEYFSETQRNKGNFPGRFSGRQFSNSRSEMNVSTLELGDSALYLCASSLDMNSYEQYFGPGTRLTVT.

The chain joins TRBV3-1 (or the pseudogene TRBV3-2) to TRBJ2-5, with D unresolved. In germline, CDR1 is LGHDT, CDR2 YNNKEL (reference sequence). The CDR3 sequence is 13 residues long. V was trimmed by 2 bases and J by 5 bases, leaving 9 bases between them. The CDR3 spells CASSQHDRETQYF. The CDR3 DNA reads TGTGCCAGCAGCCAACATGATCGGGAGACCCAGTACTTC.

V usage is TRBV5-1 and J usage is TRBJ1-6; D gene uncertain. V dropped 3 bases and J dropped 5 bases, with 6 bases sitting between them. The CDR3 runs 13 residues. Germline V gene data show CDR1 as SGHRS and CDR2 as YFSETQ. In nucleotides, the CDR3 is TGCGCCAGCAGCTCTAAAGATAATTCACCCCTCCACTTT. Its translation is CASSSKDNSPLHF.

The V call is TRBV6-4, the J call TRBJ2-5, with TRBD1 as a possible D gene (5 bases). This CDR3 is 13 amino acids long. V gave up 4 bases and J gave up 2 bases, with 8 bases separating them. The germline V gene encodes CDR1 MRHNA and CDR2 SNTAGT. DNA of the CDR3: TGTGCCAGCAGTGGGCAGGGTCAAGAGACCCAGTACTTC. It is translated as CASSGQGQETQYF.

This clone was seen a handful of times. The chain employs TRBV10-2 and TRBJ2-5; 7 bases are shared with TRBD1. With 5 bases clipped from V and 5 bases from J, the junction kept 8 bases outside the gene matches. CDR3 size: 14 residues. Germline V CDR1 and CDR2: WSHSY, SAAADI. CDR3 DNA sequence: TGCGCCAGCAGTCCGACAGGGTTCAGGGAGACCCAGTACTTC. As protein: CASSPTGFRETQYF.

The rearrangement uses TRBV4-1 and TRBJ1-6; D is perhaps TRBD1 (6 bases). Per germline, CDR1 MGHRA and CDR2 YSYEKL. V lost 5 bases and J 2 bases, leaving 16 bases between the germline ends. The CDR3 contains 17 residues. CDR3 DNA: TGCGCCAGCAGCAGGGGCGCGGGGGGCGCCTATAATTCACCCCTCCACTTT. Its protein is CASSRGAGGAYNSPLHF.

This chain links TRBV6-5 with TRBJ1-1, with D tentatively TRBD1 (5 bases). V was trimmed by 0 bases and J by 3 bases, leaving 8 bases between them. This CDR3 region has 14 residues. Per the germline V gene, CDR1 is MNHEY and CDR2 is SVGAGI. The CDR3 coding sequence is TGTGCCAGCAGTTACTCGGCGGGGGACACTGAAGCTTTCTTT. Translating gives CASSYSAGDTEAFF.

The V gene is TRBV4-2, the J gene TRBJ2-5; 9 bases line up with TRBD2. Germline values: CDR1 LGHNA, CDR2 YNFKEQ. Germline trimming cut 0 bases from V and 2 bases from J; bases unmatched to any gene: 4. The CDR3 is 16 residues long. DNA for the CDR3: TGTGCCAGCAGCCAAGAGACTAGCGGCATTCAAGAGACCCAGTACTTC. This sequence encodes CASSQETSGIQETQYF.

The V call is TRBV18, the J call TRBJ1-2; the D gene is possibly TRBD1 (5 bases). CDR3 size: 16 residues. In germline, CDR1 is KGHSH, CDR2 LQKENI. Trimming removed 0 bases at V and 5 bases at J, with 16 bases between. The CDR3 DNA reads TGTGCCAGCTCACCACCCTACCAGGGAAGACAGTATGGCTACACCTTC. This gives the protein CASSPPYQGRQYGYTF.

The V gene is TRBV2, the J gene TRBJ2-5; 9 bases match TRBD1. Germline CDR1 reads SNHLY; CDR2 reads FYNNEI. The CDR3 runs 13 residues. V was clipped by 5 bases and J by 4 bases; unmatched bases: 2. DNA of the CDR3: TGTGCCAGCAGTCGGACAGGGGTAGAGACCCAGTACTTC. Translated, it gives CASSRTGVETQYF. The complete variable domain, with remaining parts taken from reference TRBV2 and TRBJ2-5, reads EPEVTQTPSHQVTQMGQEVILRCVPISNHLYFYWYRQILGQKVEFLVSFYNNEISEKSEIFDDQFSVERPDGSNFTLKIRSTKLEDSAMYFCASSRTGVETQYFGPGTRLLVL.

The CDR3 sequence is CASGWGTGLSGYTF. CDR3 DNA: TGTGCCAGCGGATGGGGGACAGGCCTCTCTGGCTACACCTTC. The genes are TRBV6-5 and TRBJ1-2; 8 nucleotides agree with TRBD1. CDR1 MNHEY and CDR2 SVGAGI come from the germline V gene. The CDR3 has 14 amino acids. V lost 8 bases, J lost 7 bases, and 12 bases stayed unmatched.

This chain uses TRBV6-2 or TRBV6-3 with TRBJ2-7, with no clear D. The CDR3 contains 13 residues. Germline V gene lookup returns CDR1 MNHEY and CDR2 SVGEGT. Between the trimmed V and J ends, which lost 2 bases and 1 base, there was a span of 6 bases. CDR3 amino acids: CASSYEASYEQYF. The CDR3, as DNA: TGTGCCAGCAGTTACGAGGCTTCCTACGAGCAGTACTTC.

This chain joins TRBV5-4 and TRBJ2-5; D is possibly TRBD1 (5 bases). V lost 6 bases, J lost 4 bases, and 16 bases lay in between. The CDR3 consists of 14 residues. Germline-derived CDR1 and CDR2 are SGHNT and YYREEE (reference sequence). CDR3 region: CASIVQGAVETQYF. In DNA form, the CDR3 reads TGTGCCAGCATCGTCCAGGGTGCAGTAGAGACCCAGTACTTC.

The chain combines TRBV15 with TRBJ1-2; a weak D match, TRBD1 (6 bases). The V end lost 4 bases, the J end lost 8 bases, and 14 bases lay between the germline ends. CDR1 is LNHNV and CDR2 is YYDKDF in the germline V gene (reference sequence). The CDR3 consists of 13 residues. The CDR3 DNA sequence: TGTGCCACCAGCAAAAGGACAGCCCAGGGCTACACCTTC. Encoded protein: CATSKRTAQGYTF.

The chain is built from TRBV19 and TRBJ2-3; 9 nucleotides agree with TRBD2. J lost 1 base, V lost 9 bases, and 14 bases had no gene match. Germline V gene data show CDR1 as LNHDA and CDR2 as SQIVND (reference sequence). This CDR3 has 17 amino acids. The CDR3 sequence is CARHPPMGGRGTDTQYF. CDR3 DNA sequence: TGTGCCAGGCACCCCCCTATGGGCGGGAGGGGCACAGATACGCAGTATTTT.

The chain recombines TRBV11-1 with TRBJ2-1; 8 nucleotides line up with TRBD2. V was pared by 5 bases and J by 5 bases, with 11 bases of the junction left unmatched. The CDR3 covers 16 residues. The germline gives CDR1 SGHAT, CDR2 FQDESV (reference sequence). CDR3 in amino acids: CASSRYGLAGHNEQFF. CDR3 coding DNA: TGTGCCAGCAGCCGTTATGGACTAGCTGGGCACAATGAGCAGTTCTTC.

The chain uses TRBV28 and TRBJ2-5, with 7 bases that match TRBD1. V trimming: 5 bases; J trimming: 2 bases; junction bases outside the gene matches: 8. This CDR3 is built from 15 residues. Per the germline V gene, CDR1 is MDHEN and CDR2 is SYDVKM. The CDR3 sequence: CASSSPGGPQETQYF. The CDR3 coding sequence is TGTGCCAGCAGTAGTCCAGGGGGACCACAAGAGACCCAGTACTTC.